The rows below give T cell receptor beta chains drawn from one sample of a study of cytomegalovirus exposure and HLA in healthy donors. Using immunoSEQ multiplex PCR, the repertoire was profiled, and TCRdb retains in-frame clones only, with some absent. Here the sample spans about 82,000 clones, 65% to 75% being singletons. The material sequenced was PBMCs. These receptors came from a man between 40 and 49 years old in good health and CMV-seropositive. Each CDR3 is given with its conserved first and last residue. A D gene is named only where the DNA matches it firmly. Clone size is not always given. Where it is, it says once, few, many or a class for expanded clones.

TGTGCCAGTACTCCCAACGGGGGGCGCGAGGTTGGCTACACCTTC,CASTPNGGREVGYTF,NA,TRBV19,TRBJ1-2,NA
TGTGCCAGTAGTCCCCGGTCGACAGGGGGCAGGGATTCACCCCTCCACTTT,CASSPRSTGGRDSPLHF,NA,TRBV19,TRBJ1-6,TRBD1
TGCGCCAGCAGCTTGGGGGTTTTAGGGGACTATGGCTACACCTTC,CASSLGVLGDYGYTF,NA,TRBV5-1,TRBJ1-2,NA
TGTGCCAGCAGCTCCGGGACTTTCTCCTACAATGAGCAGTTCTTC,CASSSGTFSYNEQFF,few,TRBV2,TRBJ2-1,NA
TGTGCCAGCAGCTTCCCGGGACTCGGTGAAAAACTGTTTTTT,CASSFPGLGEKLFF,NA,TRBV7-8,TRBJ1-4,NA
TGTGCCAGCAGACCCCCAGAGAACAGGGATCAGGGCTTT,CASRPPENRDQGF,NA,TRBV28,TRBJ1-1,NA
TGTGCCAGCAGCCCGGACGAGGCGGGCGGGGAGCTGTTTTTT,CASSPDEAGGELFF,NA,TRBV6-5,TRBJ2-2,NA
TGTGCCAGCAGTCGACAGGGGGCAAGGTCTGAAGCTTTCTTT,CASSRQGARSEAFF,NA,TRBV27,TRBJ1-1,TRBD1
TGTGCATCCGAGCAGGGAGGGGGGGCGGGTTTCTACAATGAGCAGTTCTTC,CASEQGGGAGFYNEQFF,NA,TRBV2,TRBJ2-1,NA
TGTGCCAGCAGCTTAGACAGGGGGGTCGGCTACACCTTC,CASSLDRGVGYTF,NA,TRBV11-2,TRBJ1-2,TRBD1
TGTGCCAGCAGTCCTGCGGGGAGTCCAGATACGCAGTATTTT,CASSPAGSPDTQYF,few,TRBV6-4,TRBJ2-3,NA
TGCGCCAGCAGCTTGGCGGCGGGGACTAGCGGGGAGACCCAGTACTTC,CASSLAAGTSGETQYF,NA,TRBV5-1,TRBJ2-5,TRBD2
TGTGCCATCAAAGGGACAGGGGAATCAAACGAGCAGTACTTC,CAIKGTGESNEQYF,NA,TRBV10-3,TRBJ2-7,TRBD1
TGTGCCAGCAGTTCCAGGACTAGCGCAATTTCTCACAATGAGCAGTTCTTC,CASSSRTSAISHNEQFF,few,TRBV28,TRBJ2-1,TRBD2
TGTGCCAGCAGCTTGGAGTACTCTGGAAACACCATATATTTT,CASSLEYSGNTIYF,few,TRBV7-2,TRBJ1-3,NA
TGTGCCAGCGAGACGGGTAATCAGCCCCAGCATTTT,CASETGNQPQHF,NA,TRBV28,TRBJ1-5,NA
TGTGCCAGCAGTGAGACGGGAATCTCTGGAAACACCATATATTTT,CASSETGISGNTIYF,NA,TRBV2,TRBJ1-3,NA
TGTGCCAGCGCACCTGCCGCCGGTCGCCTAGGCTCCGAGCAGTACTTC,CASAPAAGRLGSEQYF,NA,TRBV28,TRBJ2-7,NA
TGTGCCAGTAGTACCCGTGGAGCCTACACCGGGGAGCTGTTTTTT,CASSTRGAYTGELFF,NA,TRBV19,TRBJ2-2,NA
TGTGCCAGCAGCTTCGGACAGGGGGGCGTCTACGAGCAGTACTTC,CASSFGQGGVYEQYF,NA,TRBV7-2,TRBJ2-7,TRBD1
TGTGCCAGCAGCTTGCAGGGGGAGGGCTACACCTTC,CASSLQGEGYTF,NA,TRBV5-6,TRBJ1-2,TRBD1
TGTGCCAGCAGTGCCTCGACAGGGAACTCTGGAAACACCATATATTTT,CASSASTGNSGNTIYF,once,TRBV6-1,TRBJ1-3,TRBD1
TGTGCCAGCAGTGAACCCGCAAAACCTACGGGGGGCTACACCTTC,CASSEPAKPTGGYTF,NA,TRBV6-1,TRBJ1-2,NA
TGTGCCTGGACCGGGACAGGGATCGGGGTTATTCTGGATGGCTACACCTTC,CAWTGTGIGVILDGYTF,few,TRBV30,TRBJ1-2,TRBD1
TGTGCCAGCAGCAAAACTAGCGGGAGGGCCTTAGTTGATACGCAGTATTTT,CASSKTSGRALVDTQYF,few,TRBV27,TRBJ2-3,TRBD2
TGCGCCAGCAGCCACACCGGGGCGGGAAATGAGCAGTTCTTC,CASSHTGAGNEQFF,NA,TRBV5-1,TRBJ2-1,NA
TGTGCCAGCAGTCGCTATGGACAGGACTCGAATCAGCCCCAGCATTTT,CASSRYGQDSNQPQHF,medium-sized,TRBV6-6,TRBJ1-5,TRBD1
TGTGCCAGCTCATCACTAGCGGCTACCTACGAGCAGTACTTC,CASSSLAATYEQYF,few,TRBV18,TRBJ2-7,TRBD2
TGTGCCAGCAGCCCTACCGGAGAGACCCAGTACTTC,CASSPTGETQYF,few,TRBV7-2,TRBJ2-5,NA
TGTGCCAGCGCGGGACAGATTAGCTATAATTCACCCCTCCACTTT,CASAGQISYNSPLHF,few,TRBV28,TRBJ1-6,TRBD1
TGTGCCAGCAGCTTCGGTCGGGGGGGCGGAGATACGCAGTATTTT,CASSFGRGGGDTQYF,NA,TRBV7-2,TRBJ2-3,TRBD2
TGCTCCCACCGGACTAGCGGGACCTACGAGCAGTACTTC,CSHRTSGTYEQYF,once,TRBV28,TRBJ2-7,TRBD2
TGTGCCAGCAGCGACCTCCCACTTCCAGGGGTCGGCTCACCCCTCCACTTT,CASSDLPLPGVGSPLHF,once,TRBV9,TRBJ1-6,NA
TGTGCCAGCTCACCATCGGTGGAGATGAACACTGAAGCTTTCTTT,CASSPSVEMNTEAFF,NA,TRBV18,TRBJ1-1,NA
TGTGCCAGCAGCCCCCGAAAGGGGTCAGATGGCTACACCTTC,CASSPRKGSDGYTF,few,TRBV11-2,TRBJ1-2,NA
TGCGCCAGCAGCCAAGTAAACCAGGGAGGCTATGGCTACACCTTC,CASSQVNQGGYGYTF,NA,TRBV4-3,TRBJ1-2,NA
TGTGCCAGCAGTGTTATACCTGCCCGCACCCGGGAGACCCAGTACTTC,CASSVIPARTRETQYF,NA,TRBV27,TRBJ2-5,NA
TGTGCCAGCAGCTCCAGTCAGGGGACTGGGGCCAACGTCCTGACTTTC,CASSSSQGTGANVLTF,NA,TRBV7-2,TRBJ2-6,NA
TGTGCCAGCAGCTTTAAGGGACAGAGCTATAATTCACCCCTCCACTTT,CASSFKGQSYNSPLHF,NA,TRBV5-8,TRBJ1-6,TRBD1
TGTGCCAGCAGCCCCGGGACAGGGGGTGAAAAACTGTTTTTT,CASSPGTGGEKLFF,NA,TRBV7-2,TRBJ1-4,TRBD1
TGTGCCATCAGTGAAGTGGGACAGGGGGCAAGTGGCTACACCTTC,CAISEVGQGASGYTF,NA,TRBV10-3,TRBJ1-2,TRBD1
TGTGCCTGGAGTCGGGACAGCCCCAGGGAAGCTTTCTTT,CAWSRDSPREAFF,NA,TRBV30,TRBJ1-1,TRBD1
TGTGCCAGCACGTCGGCAGGGGCGTCTGGAAACACCATATATTTT,CASTSAGASGNTIYF,NA,TRBV6-1,TRBJ1-3,NA
TGTGCCAGCTCGTCGACTTCGGGAACTGAAGCTTTCTTT,CASSSTSGTEAFF,NA,TRBV18,TRBJ1-1,NA
TGTGCCTGGAGTCTCGGGACAACCCTAACGGAGACCCAGTACTTC,CAWSLGTTLTETQYF,NA,TRBV30,TRBJ2-5,NA
TGTGCCAGCTCCCCCCTCCCGCGGAACACTGAAGCTTTCTTT,CASSPLPRNTEAFF,NA,TRBV18,TRBJ1-1,NA
TGTGCCTGGAGTGCGAGGGGGAATCGAGAGACCCAGTACTTC,CAWSARGNRETQYF,NA,TRBV30,TRBJ2-5,NA
TGTGCCACCCGGGCTGAGGGGGATACTGAAGCTTTCTTT,CATRAEGDTEAFF,NA,TRBV2,TRBJ1-1,NA
TGTGCCAGCAGTGAACTCTGGGGGGACTACGAGCAGTACTTC,CASSELWGDYEQYF,NA,TRBV6-5,TRBJ2-7,NA
TGTGCCAGCAGCGAACAGGGTCTATACGAAAAACTGTTTTTT,CASSEQGLYEKLFF,NA,TRBV6-1,TRBJ1-4,NA
TGTGCCAGCAGCTTGGGGACAAACAATGAGCAGTTCTTC,CASSLGTNNEQFF,NA,TRBV28,TRBJ2-1,NA
TGTGCCAGCAGCTTAGTTTCGGTGAGAAACTATGGCTACACCTTC,CASSLVSVRNYGYTF,once,TRBV7-9,TRBJ1-2,NA
TGCGCCAGCAGCTTGGAGAGCGGGGGGAGCGGAGAGACCCAGTACTTC,CASSLESGGSGETQYF,once,TRBV5-1,TRBJ2-5,TRBD2
TGTGCCGTCGAACAGGGTTCAACTAATGAAAAACTGTTTTTT,CAVEQGSTNEKLFF,NA,TRBV30,TRBJ1-4,NA
TGTGCCAGCAGCCAAGGCAGTGAGGCCTATGGCTACACCTTC,CASSQGSEAYGYTF,NA,TRBV14,TRBJ1-2,NA